This paragraph reports one T cell receptor (beta chain). The antigen it recognizes is unknown. No clone much larger than this one lies a single base away; base qualities are absent. The source of the sample is a study of cytomegalovirus exposure and HLA in healthy donors (dated by TCRdb to about 2017). As for the study more broadly: According to a later analysis, the roughly 120 validation repertoires were produced on the same platform as the 700 or so repertoires of the first cohort. A separate validation cohort of 90 to 150 different subjects was used in addition to the roughly 670-subject first cohort. High-throughput TCR immunosequencing, statistical association of individual TCRs with disease status, and machine learning were combined to predict cytomegalovirus infection status. The study aimed to test whether cataloging public T cell receptors could reveal signatures of past pathogen exposure.

Libraries were built with the immunoSEQ multiplex PCR assay. The authors' pipeline ran thus. A statistical classification framework was built to diagnose cytomegalovirus status from the catalog of TCR beta chain sequences. The source is immuneACCESS, and TCRdb retained only in-frame sequences with V and J called. Part of the clones is not carried over; for the studies checked, unresolved V genes explain less than half of this, and the remainder is unexplained. V, J and clone size reflect that table, while D and trimming were determined from the DNA. The sample data list around 80,000 clones, and around 96% of these were observed just once. 1.3% of the sample goes to the ten largest clones. The donors belonged to the validation cohort of over a hundred subjects, which was separate from the approximately 700-subject first cohort. Points the paper makes about the study in general: In vitro tests confirmed that a few of the cytomegalovirus-associated TCR beta chains recognize cytomegalovirus antigens. In both the original and validation cohorts, the classifier was reported to diagnose cytomegalovirus status with high specificity and sensitivity. A total of some 180 TCR beta chains were listed by the study as associated with cytomegalovirus. While some public TCRs were present in many individuals, most TCR sequences turned up only very rarely across donors. A later analysis found that TCRs clustered in the first cohort also tended to co-occur in the 110 or so validation repertoires, with about 94% of cluster scores above 0. A later analysis lacked HLA typing for the validation cohort, so it scored co-occurrence in that cohort across all 120 or so repertoires. The authors suggested that the approach could potentially be extended to other disease states and immunological phenotypes.

Relative to germline, V is 0 bases shorter and J is 7 bases shorter, with 16 bases between their ends. The CDR3 covers 16 residues, taking in both the cysteine and the phenylalanine. Only the CDR3 part of the read is kept: 48 bases, read in frame from the first base. The CDR1 and CDR2 encoded by the germline V gene (reference sequence) are MNHNY and SVGAGI. Material for sequencing was PBMCs. The chain couples TRBV6-6 to TRBJ2-1; no D gene call is confident. This TCR was sampled from a woman aged 18-30 years in good health and CMV-seronegative. The sequenced DNA: TGTGCCAGCAGTTACTCGACGTCCGTTCAGAGGAATGAGCAGTTCTTC. Translated, it gives CASSYSTSVQRNEQFF.